The entry below describes one TCR beta chain. These data belong to a study of blood T cell repertoires in COVID-19. Study information: Sites across the United States, Italy and Spain contributed samples from acute and convalescent COVID-19.

Generated by immunoSEQ multiplex PCR, the TCRdb table keeps only in-frame clones and is missing some. The top ten clones hold about 3.9% of a sample with fewer than 250,000 clones, roughly four fifths of them seen once. V was clipped by 3 bases and J by 1 base, with 9 bases between them. Germline V gene sequence: CDR1 GTSNPN, CDR2 SVGIG (reference sequence). The CDR3 is 13 residues long. Participant ages covered roughly 18 to 89 years across 20 to 30 US areas. The V gene is TRBV30, the J gene TRBJ2-5; no clear D. Sequenced material: PBMCs or T cells enriched from blood (not recorded which). This sequence was found in a woman between 35 and 50 years old who had been exposed to COVID-19. CDR3: CAWRKLSQETQYF. The DNA for the CDR3 is TGTGCCTGGAGGAAACTGTCCCAAGAGACCCAGTACTTC.